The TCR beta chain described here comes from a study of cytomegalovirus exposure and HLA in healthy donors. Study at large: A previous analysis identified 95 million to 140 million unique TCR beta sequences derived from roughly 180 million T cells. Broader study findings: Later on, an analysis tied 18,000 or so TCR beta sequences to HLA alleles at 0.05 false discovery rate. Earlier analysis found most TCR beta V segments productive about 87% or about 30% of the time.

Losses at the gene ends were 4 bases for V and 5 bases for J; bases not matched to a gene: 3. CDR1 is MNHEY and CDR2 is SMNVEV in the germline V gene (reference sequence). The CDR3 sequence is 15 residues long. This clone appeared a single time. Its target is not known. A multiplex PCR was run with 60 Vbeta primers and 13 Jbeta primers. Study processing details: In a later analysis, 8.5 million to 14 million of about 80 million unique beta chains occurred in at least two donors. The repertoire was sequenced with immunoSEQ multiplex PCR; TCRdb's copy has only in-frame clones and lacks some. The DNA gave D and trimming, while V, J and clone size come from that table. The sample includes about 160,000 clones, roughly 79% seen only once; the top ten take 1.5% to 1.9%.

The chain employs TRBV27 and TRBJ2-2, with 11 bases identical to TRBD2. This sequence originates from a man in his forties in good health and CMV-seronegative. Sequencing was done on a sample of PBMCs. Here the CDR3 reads CASSSSGRWTGELFF. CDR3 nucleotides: TGTGCCAGCAGTTCTAGCGGGAGGTGGACCGGGGAGCTGTTTTTT.